This T cell receptor beta chain emerged from a study of shared clonotypes between healthy human individuals. Germline V gives CDR1 SQVTM, CDR2 ANQGSEA. The CDR3 length is 13 residues. Trimming stripped 7 bases from V and 2 bases from J, with 14 bases between. This clone was counted only a few times. Profiling relied on immunoSEQ multiplex PCR, and the TCRdb table lists in-frame clones only, not all of them. The top ten clones hold 0.3% to 0.45% of a sample with fewer than 3 million clones, under 95% of them seen once. The sequence derives from a man younger than 30 in good health. Some clones in this sample may be carry-over from other donors' samples. Sequences were obtained from naive CD4+ T cells from PBMCs. The subset here: CD45RA+ positively selected. The V gene is TRBV29-1, the J gene TRBJ1-1; D is perhaps TRBD1 (5 bases). In nucleotides, the CDR3 is TGCAGCGCTGGGGCATCAGGTAACACTGAAGCTTTCTTT. Its protein is CSAGASGNTEAFF.